This is a list of T cell receptor beta chains from one sample in a study of T cell responses to AZD1222 COVID-19 vaccine. Data came from immunoSEQ multiplex PCR; TCRdb stores just in-frame clones and leaves some out. The sample lists roughly 120,000 clones; about 93% were seen once. Sequencing used peripheral blood, obtained 28 days after the second AZD1222 dose. The receptors here all came from an adult who received the AZD1222 COVID-19 vaccine. Both conserved end residues are trimmed from each CDR3. Only part of the rows carry a size: once, few, many, or a class if the clone is expanded.

>TRBJ1-1|.|12|TRBV5-1
ASSLTGTNTEAF
>TRBJ2-1|.|10|TRBV30
AWRGLGGEQF
>TRBJ2-5|.|14|TRBV7-3
ASSSSMGQGQGTQY
>TRBJ2-5|.|14|TRBV19
ASSIGDRGFMETQY
>TRBJ2-7|.|10|TRBV10-3
AINAPGYEQY
>TRBJ1-2|.|13|TRBV27
ASSHTRTGNYGYT
>TRBJ1-2|.|11|TRBV27
ASSPRGDYGYT
>TRBJ2-7|.|14|TRBV5-6
ASSLGNRIFHYEQY
>TRBJ2-5|.|12|TRBV30
AWSAGLAGETQY
>TRBJ2-7|.|15|TRBV19
ASSIRRTGLGAYEQY
>TRBJ2-1|once|10|TRBV29-1
SVALDRGEQF
>TRBJ2-7|.|10|TRBV4-1
ASSQDRDQQY
>TRBJ1-2|.|10|TRBV7-9
ASSLDGYGYT
>TRBJ2-3|.|14|TRBV19
ASSIEVGYRGDTQY
>TRBJ1-1|.|11|TRBV19
ASRLNLNTEAF
>TRBJ1-6|once|15|TRBV11-2
ASSLGRWGQFNSPLH
>TRBJ1-1|.|12|TRBV6-2/TRBV6-3
ASSYSGGNTEAF
>TRBJ1-5|.|13|TRBV10-3
AIRPEGISVQPQH
>TRBJ2-1|.|15|TRBV3-1/TRBV3-2
ASSQGGAGAPYNEQF
>TRBJ2-1|.|9|TRBV12-1
ASSFVNEQF
>TRBJ2-3|.|11|TRBV18
ASSPRDKDTQY
>TRBJ2-1|.|11|TRBV10-1
ASFNEAEHEQF
>TRBJ1-1|.|11|TRBV27
ASRDPILPEAF
>TRBJ2-3|.|14|TRBV18
ASSPLAGGWTDTQY
>TRBJ1-2|.|12|TRBV6-6
ASTPWGDNYGYT
>TRBJ2-3|once|18|TRBV5-1
ASSLSGRLAGDSFTDTQY
>TRBJ1-1|.|11|TRBV25-1
ASSRTGNTEAF
>TRBJ1-1|.|13|TRBV9
ASSVEGFLGTEAF
>TRBJ2-2|.|13|TRBV5-1
ASSRGTSGTGELF
>TRBJ1-4|.|17|TRBV18
ASSPLPGTGIDRNEKLF
>TRBJ2-2|.|13|TRBV5-8
ASSWRTGSTGELF
>TRBJ1-1|.|13|TRBV27
ARGGLSDGDTEAF
>TRBJ2-3|.|11|TRBV5-6
ASSLGSTDTQY
>TRBJ2-3|.|9|TRBV2
ASLKRTEKY
>TRBJ1-6|few|11|TRBV25-1
ASSARGNSPLH
>TRBJ2-2|.|13|TRBV5-1
ASSPSLGRTGELF
>TRBJ1-4|once|10|TRBV10-1
ASRQTNEKLF
>TRBJ1-6|.|13|TRBV27
ASSFTAVNNSPLH
>TRBJ1-3|.|14|TRBV11-2
ASSPNVQGAGNTIY
>TRBJ1-1|once|13|TRBV10-2
ATDDRGKGNTEAF